These 27 T cell receptor beta chains share one sample of origin, sequenced in a study of metastatic and nonmetastatic thyroid tumors. TCRdb reanalyzed the PCR reads with MiXCR. The table records approximately 44,000 clones, roughly 26% of them present only once. Thyroid surgery had not been preceded by any treatment in any patient. The specimen was tumor tissue. The receptors were gathered from a female donor with papillary thyroid cancer or a benign thyroid nodule (not recorded which). Some clones in this sample may be carry-over from other donors' samples.

This clone was found a few times. The identical CDR3 is also encoded by other nucleotide sequences in the sample. The gene calls are TRBV27 and TRBJ2-7; TRBD2 matches at 9 bases. Trimming at V came to 5 bases and at J to 0 bases, leaving 8 bases not matched to a gene. CDR1 is MNHEY, CDR2 SMNVEV, per germline (reference sequence). The CDR3 runs 16 residues. CDR3 DNA sequence: TGTGCCAGCAGTCCCCGAGGACTAGCGTACTCCTACGAGCAGTACTTC. This sequence encodes CASSPRGLAYSYEQYF.

This clone was recorded at least ten times. The chain couples TRBV5-8 to TRBJ1-1; no definite D call. CDR3 length: 15 residues. Trimming took off 2 bases at V and 4 bases at J, with 15 bases between the two ends. Germline V gene data show CDR1 as SGHTS and CDR2 as YDEGEE. The DNA for the CDR3 is TGTGCCAGCAGCTTTTTCGGAAGGGATGGCACTGAAGCTTTCTTT. Protein product: CASSFFGRDGTEAFF.

This clone was counted many times. The chain joins TRBV11-2 to TRBJ2-7, with TRBD1 matching 8 bases. Germline lookup yields CDR1 SGHAT and CDR2 FQNNGV. Losses at the gene ends were 7 bases for V and 4 bases for J; bases not matched to a gene: 12. The CDR3 has 15 amino acids. CDR3 sequence (DNA): TGTGCCAGCAAACCAGGGGGCGCCGCCCCATACGAGCAGTACTTC. It translates to CASKPGGAAPYEQYF.

The sample holds many counts of this clone. This chain connects TRBV7-6 to TRBJ1-6; D remains unclear. Trimming pared 2 bases from V and 7 bases from J, leaving 6 bases between. In germline, CDR1 is SGHVS, CDR2 FNYEAQ. The CDR3 has 13 residues. The CDR3 reads CASSLKQNSPLHF. The CDR3 DNA follows: TGTGCCAGCAGCTTAAAACAAAATTCACCCCTCCACTTT.

Only a few counts were recorded for this clone. The chain couples TRBV20-1 to TRBJ2-1; TRBD2 might be the D (5 bases). The CDR3 runs to 13 residues. From germline, CDR1 is DFQATT and CDR2 SNEGSKA (reference sequence). Trimming pared 2 bases from V and 1 base from J, leaving 6 bases between. Here the CDR3 reads CSARTGSYNEQFF. DNA for the CDR3: TGCAGTGCTAGAACGGGATCCTACAATGAGCAGTTCTTC.

A note on this clone: A junction end diverges from the germline sequence, so it may reflect a read error. The V gene is TRBV6-1, the J gene TRBJ1-2; D gene uncertain. This CDR3 has 11 amino acids. The V gene's germline CDR1 is MNHNS and CDR2 SASEGT. The CDR3 region is CANSVNYGYTF. The CDR3 DNA is TGTGCCAACAGCGTTAACTATGGCTACACCTTT.

In this sample, this clone turned up a few times. This chain links TRBV20-1 with TRBJ1-5; tentative D call: TRBD1 (5 bases). V dropped 4 bases and J dropped 3 bases, with 16 bases sitting between them. The CDR3 covers 15 residues. Germline CDR1 DFQATT, CDR2 SNEGSKA (reference sequence). The CDR3 DNA reads as TGCAGTGCTATGGGGGTCGGCGGACTCAATCAGCCCCAGCATTTT. This sequence encodes CSAMGVGGLNQPQHF.

By sample fraction, this clone is medium-sized (0.01 to 0.1%). The rearrangement links TRBV27 to TRBJ2-7; 7 nucleotides agree with TRBD1. The V segment lost 5 bases and the J segment 4 bases; nucleotides outside the gene matches: 5. Per germline, CDR1 MNHEY and CDR2 SMNVEV (reference sequence). CDR3 size: 13 residues. In DNA, the CDR3 is TGTGCCAGCAGTGCGACAGGGAATTACGAGCAGTACTTC. It is translated as CASSATGNYEQYF.

The chain recombines TRBV7-2 with TRBJ1-2; TRBD1 agrees at 7 bases. In germline, CDR1 is SGHTA, CDR2 FQGNSA. Trimming at V came to 4 bases and at J to 2 bases, leaving 4 bases not matched to a gene. The CDR3 has 14 amino acids. The CDR3 DNA follows: TGTGCCAGCAGCTCAGAGACAGGGAACTATGGCTACACCTTC. This gives the protein CASSSETGNYGYTF. The entire variable domain, with the rest obtained from reference TRBV7-2 and TRBJ1-2, is as follows: GAGVSQSPSNKVTEKGKDVELRCDPISGHTALYWYRQSLGQGLEFLIYFQGNSAPDKSGLPSDRFSAERTGGSVSTLTIQRTQQEDSAVYLCASSSETGNYGYTFGSGTRLTVV.

In this sample, this clone turned up many times. The chain links TRBV5-1 to TRBJ1-1, with TRBD1 matching over 8 bases. The V and J ends lost 8 bases and 5 bases, in that order; junction bases with no gene match: 14. There are 15 residues in the CDR3. The V gene's germline CDR1 is SGHRS and CDR2 YFSETQ. In DNA, the CDR3 is TGCGCCAGTTCAGTAAATCAGGGGGCGCATACTGAAGCTTTCTTT. Translated: CASSVNQGAHTEAFF.

There are many counts of this clone. The rearrangement uses TRBV6-2 or TRBV6-3 and TRBJ2-3; 7 bases are shared with TRBD2. The V segment lost 6 bases and the J segment 4 bases; nucleotides outside the gene matches: 16. The CDR3 extends over 17 amino acids. Germline CDR1 MNHEY, CDR2 SVGEGT. CDR3 nucleotides: TGTGCCAGCAGCAAGCTCTTCTGGGCGGGAGAGTCAGATACGCAGTATTTT. It specifies CASSKLFWAGESDTQYF.

This clone has ten or more counts. The chain is built from TRBV30 and TRBJ2-5; 7 positions match TRBD2. Germline V gives CDR1 GTSNPN, CDR2 SVGIG (reference sequence). The CDR3 runs to 13 residues. V lost 5 bases and J lost 2; bases outside the gene matches: 5. CDR3 coding DNA: TGTGCCTGGGGGGACTATACACAAGAGACCCAGTACTTC. This sequence encodes CAWGDYTQETQYF.

The V and J genes are TRBV7-8 and TRBJ2-1; 9 bases agree with TRBD2. CDR3 size: 17 residues. The V and J ends lost 0 bases and 3 bases, in that order; junction bases with no gene match: 6. Germline CDR1 and CDR2: SGHVS and FQNEAQ. The CDR3: CASSLALSGGHYNEQFF. CDR3 coding DNA: TGTGCCAGCAGCTTAGCGCTTAGCGGGGGACACTACAATGAGCAGTTCTTC. Variable domain in full (rest from reference TRBV7-8 and TRBJ2-1): GAGVSQSPRYKVAKRGQDVALRCDPISGHVSLFWYQQALGQGPEFLTYFQNEAQLDKSGLPSDRFFAERPEGSVSTLKIQRTQQEDSAVYLCASSLALSGGHYNEQFFGPGTRLTVL.

The rearrangement uses TRBV5-1 and TRBJ2-5; D gene ambiguous. V was clipped by 5 bases and J by 12 bases, with 14 bases between them. This CDR3 has 11 amino acids. Germline values: CDR1 SGHRS, CDR2 YFSETQ. The CDR3 DNA follows: TGCGCCAGCAGGCAGGAAGAGACAAAGTACTTC. Its translation is CASRQEETKYF.

This clone was found a few times. The chain combines TRBV11-1 with TRBJ2-6; D might be TRBD2 (6 bases). There are 18 residues in the CDR3. Trimming cost V 1 base and J 1 base, with 14 bases left between them. The germline V gene has CDR1 SGHAT and CDR2 FQDESV (reference sequence). CDR3 coding DNA: TGTGCCAGCAGCTTAGGGGGCCTAGCGCCGTCTGGGGCCAACGTCCTGACTTTC. This encodes CASSLGGLAPSGANVLTF.

The rearrangement joins TRBV3-1 to TRBJ2-2; TRBD1 might be the D (6 bases). Germline V CDR1 and CDR2: LGHDT, YNNKEL (reference sequence). Deletions cut 1 base from V and 6 bases from J, with 9 bases between. This CDR3 is 14 amino acids long. The CDR3 DNA follows: TGTGCCAGCAGCCAAGGGGCAGGGGCCGGGGAGCTGTTTTTT. It translates to CASSQGAGAGELFF. The complete variable domain, with remaining parts taken from reference TRBV3-1 and TRBJ2-2, reads DTAVSQTPKYLVTQMGNDKSIKCEQNLGHDTMYWYKQDSKKFLKIMFSYNNKELIINETVPNRFSPKSPDKAHLNLHINSLELGDSAVYFCASSQGAGAGELFFGEGSRLTVL.

Comments on this clone: An end of the junction differs from the germline gene, which may be a read error. The V call is TRBV10-3, the J call TRBJ2-2, with 8 bases that match TRBD2. The germline gives CDR1 ENHRY, CDR2 SYGVKD. The CDR3 covers 14 residues. The CDR3 is CAISPGGGIGELFF. The CDR3 DNA reads as TGTGCCATCAGTCCCGGGGGGGGCATCGGGGAGCTTTTTTTT.

J is TRBJ1-4 and V is TRBV6-5; D is perhaps TRBD1 (6 bases). This CDR3 spans 18 amino acids. With 4 bases removed from V and 0 bases from J, the gap between germline ends came to 18 bases. CDR1 is MNHEY and CDR2 is SVGAGI in the germline V gene. The DNA for the CDR3 is TGTGCCAGCAGTTCGTTCATACCAAAGGGGGCAACTAATGAAAAACTGTTTTTT. It is translated as CASSSFIPKGATNEKLFF.

This clone has just a few counts. The germline gene is not matched at one end of the junction; a read error may be the cause. CDR3 bases: TGTGCTAGCAGCTTAGCGGCGTTTAGGGGCTACACCTTC. It translates to CASSLAAFRGYTF. The chain joins TRBV7-7 to TRBJ1-2; no firm D call. This CDR3 is 13 amino acids long. Looked up from germline, CDR1 is SSHAT and CDR2 is FNYEAQ (reference sequence).

The rearrangement links TRBV20-1 to TRBJ2-1; a weak D match, TRBD2 (6 bases). Germline CDR1 is DFQATT and CDR2 is SNEGSKA (reference sequence). V lost 1 base and J lost 8, with 18 bases in between. This CDR3 is 15 amino acids long. In nucleotides, the CDR3 is TGCAGTGCTAGAGTAGTAGCGGACCCGGGGGATGAGCAGTTCTTC. As protein: CSARVVADPGDEQFF.

The chain recombines TRBV6-2 or TRBV6-3 with TRBJ2-2; 12 positions match TRBD1. Looked up from germline, CDR1 is MNHEY and CDR2 is SVGEGT. This CDR3 comprises 16 residues. The V and J ends lost 4 bases and 5 bases, in that order; junction bases with no gene match: 5. The CDR3 spells CASSWRDRGRTGELFF. CDR3 nucleotide sequence: TGTGCCAGCAGTTGGCGGGACAGGGGGCGTACCGGGGAGCTGTTTTTT.

The chain links TRBV5-1 to TRBJ2-7; D may be TRBD2 (5 bases). The germline CDR1 and CDR2 sequences are SGHRS and YFSETQ. V was shortened by 2 bases and J by 4 bases, with 13 bases between the two germline ends. This CDR3 contains 14 residues. The DNA for the CDR3 is TGCGCCAGCAGCTTAGTACTAGGCGGGTACGAGCAGTACTTC. Translation gives CASSLVLGGYEQYF.

There are a few counts of this clone. V is TRBV6-1 and J is TRBJ1-3, with unresolved D. Trimming removed 5 bases at V and 0 bases at J, with 11 bases between. From germline, CDR1 is MNHNS and CDR2 SASEGT. This CDR3 region has 15 residues. DNA of the CDR3: TGTGCCAGCAGTCCCACAGTGTCCTCTGGAAACACCATATATTTT. Translating it yields CASSPTVSSGNTIYF.

This clone was recorded many times. J is TRBJ1-1 and V is TRBV5-1; D gene ambiguous. CDR3 size: 12 residues. Germline V gene sequence: CDR1 SGHRS, CDR2 YFSETQ. Trimming took 7 bases from V and 1 from J, leaving 8 bases between them. The chain's CDR3 is CASSGQNTEAFF. In DNA form, the CDR3 reads TGCGCCAGCTCCGGGCAGAACACTGAAGCTTTCTTT. The full variable domain, completed using reference TRBV5-1 and TRBJ1-1, is KAGVTQTPRYLIKTRGQQVTLSCSPISGHRSVSWYQQTPGQGLQFLFEYFSETQRNKGNFPGRFSGRQFSNSRSEMNVSTLELGDSALYLCASSGQNTEAFFGQGTRLTVV.

V is TRBV12-3 or TRBV12-4 and J is TRBJ2-3, with D possibly being TRBD1 or TRBD2 (5 bases each). This CDR3 is built from 15 residues. The V end was cut by 6 bases, the J end by 0 bases, with 13 bases between. The CDR3 bases are TGTGCCAGCAGGACCGGGACGGCAAGCACAGATACGCAGTATTTT. Its protein product is CASRTGTASTDTQYF.

Many counts were recorded for this clone. A read error may account for a junction end that differs from germline. The chain combines TRBV7-8 with TRBJ2-1; 7 bases map to TRBD1. Per germline, CDR1 SGHVS and CDR2 FQNEAQ. The CDR3 extends over 15 amino acids. CDR3 sequence: CAGSPGQATDNEQFF. Written as DNA, the CDR3 is TGTGCCGGCAGCCCCGGACAGGCCACAGACAATGAGCAGTTCTTC.

This clone was recorded many times. The chain combines TRBV14 with TRBJ2-6, with D perhaps being TRBD1 or TRBD2 (5 bases each). Germline V gene data show CDR1 as SGHDN and CDR2 as FVKESK. The CDR3 runs to 18 residues. V was clipped by 4 bases and J by 0 bases, with 16 bases between them. CDR3 amino acids: CASSRSYGTVSGANVLTF. The CDR3 bases are TGTGCCAGCAGCCGCTCATACGGGACGGTCTCTGGGGCCAACGTCCTGACTTTC.